These 13 T cell receptor beta chains were sequenced from one sample in a study of T cell responses to AZD1222 COVID-19 vaccine. The protocol was immunoSEQ multiplex PCR, while the TCRdb copy is restricted to in-frame clones and leaves out a portion. The table includes more than 95,000 clones, approximately 89% detected once. The sequences come from peripheral blood, collected on day 0 of AZD1222 vaccination. The receptors stem from an adult in good health.

J is TRBJ2-1 and V is TRBV9; TRBD1 is a possible D gene (6 bases). The germline V gene has CDR1 SGDLS and CDR2 YYNGEE. The CDR3 extends over 16 amino acids. Trimming shortened V by 1 base and J by 4 bases, and 15 bases separated the two germline ends. CDR3: CASSVQGTGIYNEQFF. CDR3 DNA sequence: TGTGCCAGCAGCGTACAGGGAACAGGGATTTACAATGAGCAGTTCTTC. The full variable domain, rest sourced from reference TRBV9 and TRBJ2-1, is DSGVTQTPKHLITATGQRVTLRCSPRSGDLSVYWYQQSLDQGLQFLIQYYNGEERAKGNILERFSAQQFPDLHSELNLSSLELGDSALYFCASSVQGTGIYNEQFFGPGTRLTVL.

V usage is TRBV5-1 and J usage is TRBJ1-3; 7 bases are a match to TRBD1. Losses at the gene ends were 2 bases for V and 0 bases for J; bases not matched to a gene: 2. Germline assignment: CDR1 SGHRS and CDR2 YFSETQ. This CDR3 comprises 15 residues. This CDR3 is CASSLQGFSGNTIYF. CDR3 DNA: TGCGCCAGCAGCTTACAGGGGTTCTCTGGAAACACCATATATTTT.

This chain joins TRBV19 and TRBJ1-2; possible D gene TRBD1, 5 bases. V dropped 4 bases and J dropped 5 bases, with 11 bases sitting between them. This CDR3 spans 13 amino acids. Germline CDR1 reads LNHDA; CDR2 reads SQIVND (reference sequence). For the CDR3, the DNA is TGTGCCAGTAGTACACCGGGGCCGTATGGCTACACCTTC. This gives the protein CASSTPGPYGYTF. Supplemented by reference TRBV19 and TRBJ1-2, the full variable domain reads DGGITQSPKYLFRKEGQNVTLSCEQNLNHDAMYWYRQDPGQGLRLIYYSQIVNDFQKGDIAEGYSVSREKKESFPLTVTSAQKNPTAFYLCASSTPGPYGYTFGSGTRLTVV.

The chain recombines TRBV15 with TRBJ1-4, with no clear D. Between the trimmed V and J ends, which lost 0 bases and 8 bases, there was a span of 16 bases. CDR3 length: 16 amino acids. Germline values: CDR1 LNHNV, CDR2 YYDKDF (reference sequence). CDR3 DNA sequence: TGTGCCACCAGCAGAGACCCGACCCGCACGATCGAAAAACTGTTTTTT. It yields the protein CATSRDPTRTIEKLFF.

The V gene is TRBV28, the J gene TRBJ1-1; maybe TRBD1 (6 bases). V dropped 11 bases and J dropped 5 bases, with 15 bases sitting between them. The CDR3 has 12 amino acids. Looked up from germline, CDR1 is MDHEN and CDR2 is SYDVKM. CDR3 sequence reads: CAVNTGSTEAFF. As DNA, the CDR3 is TGTGCCGTTAATACAGGGAGTACTGAAGCTTTCTTT.

This clone was seen only once. The gene calls are TRBV11-3 and TRBJ2-1; no clear D gene. Between the trimmed V and J ends, which lost 2 bases and 0 bases, there was a span of 14 bases. The CDR3 runs to 17 residues. CDR1 and CDR2 (germline): SGHNT, YENEEA. In DNA, the CDR3 is TGTGCCAGCAGCTTACCAGCTCCGGGCCCCTCCTACAATGAGCAGTTCTTC. Its translation: CASSLPAPGPSYNEQFF.

The V and J genes are TRBV7-2 and TRBJ1-2, with D possibly TRBD1 on 6 matching bases. CDR1 is SGHTA, CDR2 FQGNSA, per germline. Deletions cut 1 base from V and 7 bases from J, with 10 bases between. The CDR3 sequence is 13 residues long. The CDR3, as DNA: TGTGCCAGCAGCTTAGACAGGGTAGCTGGCTACACCTTC. Protein sequence: CASSLDRVAGYTF.

This sequence joins TRBV7-9 and TRBJ2-1; the D is unclear. V was trimmed by 1 base and J by 9 bases, leaving 7 bases between them. Germline V gene lookup returns CDR1 SEHNR and CDR2 FQNEAQ (reference sequence). The CDR3 contains 12 residues. In DNA form, the CDR3 reads TGTGCCAGCAGCTTAGGCGGTGGTGAGCAGTTCTTC. Its protein product is CASSLGGGEQFF.

The CDR3: CASSHKLWGGDNSPLHF. The CDR3 nucleotides are TGTGCCAGCAGCCATAAATTGTGGGGGGGAGATAATTCACCCCTCCACTTT. The chain links TRBV13 to TRBJ1-6; tentative D call: TRBD1 (5 bases). The germline gives CDR1 PRHDT, CDR2 FYEKMQ (reference sequence). V gave up 5 bases and J gave up 5 bases, with 19 bases separating them. The length of the CDR3 is 17 residues.

The chain has TRBV3-1 (or the pseudogene TRBV3-2) and TRBJ1-1; D call uncertain. The CDR3 has 15 amino acids. The V end lost 0 bases, the J end lost 7 bases, and 15 bases lay between the germline ends. Germline loops: CDR1 LGHDT, CDR2 YNNKEL (reference sequence). The CDR3 loop reads CASSQDLVGSSEAFF. The CDR3 DNA sequence: TGTGCCAGCAGCCAAGATCTGGTCGGCAGCAGTGAAGCTTTCTTT.

The chain has TRBV23-1 and TRBJ1-6; D remains unclear. TRBV23-1 qualifies as an ORF whose function is uncertain. The V end lost 2 bases, the J end lost 0 bases, and 17 bases lay between the germline ends. CDR3 length: 19 amino acids. The CDR3 DNA reads TGCGCCAGCAGTCAAACCGCCCGGGCCTTTAGCTCCTATAATTCACCCCTCCACTTT. This translates into CASSQTARAFSSYNSPLHF.

The chain uses TRBV19 and TRBJ1-6, with TRBD1 identical over 8 bases. CDR3 length equals 14 residues. CDR1 and CDR2 from the germline V gene are LNHDA and SQIVND (reference sequence). Trimming removed 4 bases from V and 7 bases from J; junction bases left unmatched: 3. The CDR3 here is CASSTGTGNSPLHF. The CDR3 DNA reads TGTGCCAGTAGTACCGGGACAGGAAATTCACCCCTCCACTTT.

The gene calls are TRBV12-3 or TRBV12-4 and TRBJ2-7; D unresolved. The CDR3 runs to 12 residues. Trimming stripped 7 bases from V and 0 bases from J, with 7 bases between. The chain's CDR3 is CASNYNSYEQYF. In nucleotides, the CDR3 is TGTGCCAGCAACTACAACTCCTACGAGCAGTACTTC.